This T cell receptor (beta chain) is from a study of shared clonotypes between healthy human individuals. The CDR3 is made up of 11 amino acids. Trimming cost V 4 bases and J 7 bases, with 8 bases left between them. Germline V lookup: CDR1 SGHTA, CDR2 FQGNSA. Data came from immunoSEQ multiplex PCR; TCRdb stores just in-frame clones and leaves some out. This table has about 2.1 million clones, around 93% appearing once. It was CD45RO-negative cells, positively selected for CCR7, that made up naive CD8 cells, with terminally differentiated effector memory CD45RA+ cells excluded. The clonotype originates from a young man in good health. Some clones in this sample may be carry-over from other donors' samples. Sequencing was performed on naive CD8+ T cells from PBMCs. The chain joins TRBV7-2 to TRBJ2-7; D unclear. The CDR3 region is CASSYPGEQYF. The DNA of the CDR3 is TGTGCCAGCAGCTACCCTGGGGAGCAGTACTTC. Full variable domain (missing parts from reference TRBV7-2 and TRBJ2-7): GAGVSQSPSNKVTEKGKDVELRCDPISGHTALYWYRQSLGQGLEFLIYFQGNSAPDKSGLPSDRFSAERTGGSVSTLTIQRTQQEDSAVYLCASSYPGEQYFGPGTRLTVT.